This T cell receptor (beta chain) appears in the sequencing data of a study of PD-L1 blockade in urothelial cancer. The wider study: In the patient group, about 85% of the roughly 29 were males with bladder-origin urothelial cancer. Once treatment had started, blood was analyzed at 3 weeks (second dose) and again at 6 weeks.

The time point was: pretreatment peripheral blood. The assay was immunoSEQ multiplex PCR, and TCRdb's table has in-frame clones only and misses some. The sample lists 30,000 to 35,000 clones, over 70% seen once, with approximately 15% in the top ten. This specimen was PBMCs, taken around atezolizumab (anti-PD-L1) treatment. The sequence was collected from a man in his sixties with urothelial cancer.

The CDR3 sequence is CSGTSGPAYEQYF. Here the CDR3 DNA reads TGTTCCGGGACTAGCGGGCCTGCCTACGAGCAGTACTTC. The chain links TRBV6-6 to TRBJ2-7; TRBD2 agrees at 12 bases. The CDR3 covers 13 residues. CDR1 is MNHNY, CDR2 SVGAGI, per germline (reference sequence).